Listed below are T cell receptor beta chains from one sample, sequenced in a study of cytomegalovirus exposure and HLA in healthy donors. The method was immunoSEQ multiplex PCR; TCRdb's version includes in-frame clones alone and lacks a portion of them. The table lists 130,000 or so clones, 75% of them singletons. The sequenced sample was PBMCs. Every receptor here comes from a man in his forties in good health and CMV-seronegative. CDR3s leave out the opening cysteine and the closing phenylalanine or tryptophan.

j_call v_call cdr3_aa
TRBJ1-6 TRBV4-1 ASSQVNRVYNSPLH
TRBJ1-6 TRBV7-8 ASSLGAGTNSPLH
TRBJ1-4 TRBV6-6 ASSYAGQFNEKLF
TRBJ1-1 TRBV19 ASKKQGNTEAF
TRBJ2-7 TRBV5-4 ASSFGQPSTYEQY
TRBJ2-7 TRBV27 ASSRQGILSYEQY
TRBJ2-7 TRBV6-1 ASSERGTASYEQY
- TRBV2 ASTPEGTSGGSRYEQY
TRBJ2-7 TRBV6-1 ASSSRDRALYEQY
TRBJ1-3 TRBV6-4 ASSDSAGGAGNTIY
TRBJ2-5 TRBV5-1 ASSLDRVQTQY
TRBJ1-1 TRBV7-3 ASSLTGTGLNTEAF
TRBJ1-2 TRBV9 ASSAYYGYT
TRBJ2-2 TRBV6-4 ASSEASGYNTGELF
TRBJ1-2 TRBV7-3 ASSPRGTKGYT
TRBJ2-3 TRBV2 ASGGVLAGEGDTQY
TRBJ2-5 TRBV12-5 ASAWAGVETQY
TRBJ1-1 TRBV7-7 ASSIRRTRHTEAF
TRBJ1-1 TRBV27 ASSPSPGRGLNTEAF
TRBJ1-2 TRBV5-6 ASSLGGQGDNYGYT
TRBJ2-1 TRBV4-1 ASSQDGGGARNEQF
TRBJ1-1 TRBV7-2 ASRLQGAYTEAF
TRBJ1-6 TRBV4-3 ASSQEGGTRDSPLH
TRBJ2-5 TRBV5-1 ASSWGGTSGDQETQY
TRBJ2-7 TRBV4-3 ASSDRDSEQY
TRBJ1-2 TRBV6-1 ASSGGGDRGVGYGYT